A single sample gave rise to the 21 T cell receptor beta chains below, sequenced in a study of OX40 agonist ivuxolimab in advanced cancers. Profiled with immunoSEQ multiplex PCR; TCRdb holds only in-frame clones, not every one. The sample has about 69,000 clones; about 80% are singletons. The specimen was CD4+ or CD8+ T cells sorted from blood, collected in a trial of the OX40 agonist ivuxolimab. These receptors were collected from an adult with an advanced solid tumor such as melanoma, head and neck, liver or kidney cancer.

This rearrangement joins TRBV5-1 to TRBJ1-2, with TRBD1 as a possible D gene (6 bases). Trimming removed 0 bases from V and 4 bases from J, with 10 bases in between. CDR1 is SGHRS and CDR2 is YFSETQ in the germline V gene. The CDR3 length is 14 residues. In DNA form, the CDR3 reads TGCGCCAGCAGCTTGGAGGGGGAACCCTATGGCTACACCTTC. It specifies CASSLEGEPYGYTF.

CDR3 bases: TGTGCCAGTAGTACCGGGACAGGGAGGCACGAGCAGTACTTC. It translates to CASSTGTGRHEQYF. The genes are TRBV19 and TRBJ2-7, with 9 positions matching TRBD1. Germline V lookup: CDR1 LNHDA, CDR2 SQIVND (reference sequence). V dropped 4 bases and J dropped 5; count of bases not matched to a gene: 6. The CDR3 loop spans 14 amino acids.

J is TRBJ2-7 and V is TRBV15, with 9 bases aligning to TRBD1. Germline V gives CDR1 LNHNV, CDR2 YYDKDF (reference sequence). The CDR3 covers 15 residues. The V gene end was trimmed by 1 base and the J gene end by 6 bases; junction bases not matched to a gene: 7. CDR3 sequence: CATSRGGQGRAEQYF. In DNA form, the CDR3 reads TGTGCCACCAGCAGAGGGGGACAGGGCAGGGCCGAGCAGTACTTC. The entire variable domain, with the rest obtained from reference TRBV15 and TRBJ2-7, is as follows: DAMVIQNPRYQVTQFGKPVTLSCSQTLNHNVMYWYQQKSSQAPKLLFHYYDKDFNNEADTPDNFQSRRPNTSFCFLDIRSPGLGDTAMYLCATSRGGQGRAEQYFGPGTRLTVT.

In the case of this clone: A read error may produce the germline difference seen at one junction end. This sequence joins TRBV5-5 and TRBJ1-3; D call uncertain. The germline gives CDR1 SGHKS, CDR2 YYEKEE (reference sequence). The CDR3 consists of 13 residues. CDR3 amino acids: CASSLLYGDTIYF. The CDR3, as DNA: TGTGCCAGCAGCTTGTTGTATGGAGACACCATATATTTT.

This clone was found once. This chain links TRBV19 with TRBJ2-6; 11 positions agree with TRBD1. Germline V gene lookup returns CDR1 LNHDA and CDR2 SQIVND (reference sequence). The CDR3 extends over 17 amino acids. V dropped 4 bases and J dropped 0; count of bases not matched to a gene: 2. The DNA of the CDR3 is TGTGCCAGTAGTAACGGACAGGGGGCCTCTGGGGCCAACGTCCTGACTTTC. This codes for CASSNGQGASGANVLTF.

The gene calls are TRBV5-1 and TRBJ2-5; D is possibly TRBD1 or TRBD2 (6 bases each). In germline, CDR1 is SGHRS, CDR2 YFSETQ. The CDR3 has 15 amino acids. Trimming removed 4 bases from V and 2 bases from J, with 15 bases in between. CDR3 nucleotides: TGCGCCAGCAGCCCTAGGGGGGATACTCAAGAGACCCAGTACTTC. It yields the protein CASSPRGDTQETQYF.

This clone has only a few counts. The J gene is TRBJ1-3, the V gene TRBV7-9; D is unresolved. CDR1 SEHNR and CDR2 FQNEAQ come from the germline V gene (reference sequence). The CDR3 length is 15 residues. Deletions cut 5 bases from V and 6 bases from J, with 17 bases between. In DNA, the CDR3 is TGTGCCAGCAGCCATAACCAAGGAATCGAAAACACCATATATTTT. Its translation: CASSHNQGIENTIYF.

The chain recombines TRBV19 with TRBJ2-7; D may correspond to TRBD1 or TRBD2 (5 bases each). Trimming stripped 6 bases from V and 3 bases from J, with 12 bases between. CDR1 LNHDA and CDR2 SQIVND come from the germline V gene (reference sequence). The CDR3 sequence is 13 residues long. The CDR3 here is CASRGTALYEQYF. The CDR3 DNA follows: TGTGCCAGTAGGGGGACGGCGCTCTACGAGCAGTACTTC.

The count of this clone is one. The V call is TRBV18, the J call TRBJ1-2; maybe TRBD1 (5 bases). In germline, CDR1 is KGHSH, CDR2 LQKENI. The CDR3 contains 14 residues. V was shortened by 0 bases and J by 7 bases, with 12 bases between the two germline ends. CDR3 in amino acids: CASSPPLGGSGYTF. CDR3 sequence (DNA): TGTGCCAGCTCACCACCTTTGGGGGGAAGTGGCTACACCTTC.

This rearrangement joins TRBV29-1 to TRBJ1-1; unclear D gene. Trimming shortened V by 7 bases and J by 3 bases, and 15 bases separated the two germline ends. The CDR3 totals 13 residues. The germline V gene encodes CDR1 SQVTM and CDR2 ANQGSEA. This CDR3 is CSARSQQHTEAFF. The CDR3 DNA sequence: TGCAGCGCCCGGTCACAGCAACACACTGAAGCTTTCTTT.

This chain links TRBV7-2 with TRBJ1-5; possible D gene TRBD1, 5 bases. The germline gives CDR1 SGHTA, CDR2 FQGNSA. The V and J ends lost 3 bases and 0 bases respectively, with 12 bases between them. The CDR3 is made up of 16 amino acids. The CDR3 is CASSLGGGYSNQPQHF. The CDR3 DNA follows: TGTGCCAGCAGCTTGGGGGGTGGGTATAGCAATCAGCCCCAGCATTTT.

This clone was seen a handful of times. The rearrangement joins TRBV5-5 to TRBJ1-4; unclear D gene. CDR1 and CDR2 from the germline V gene are SGHKS and YYEKEE (reference sequence). Trimming pared 1 base from V and 8 bases from J, leaving 9 bases between. The CDR3 totals 13 residues. CDR3 nucleotides: TGTGCCAGCAGCTTGATACCGGGCGAAAAACTGTTTTTT. This codes for CASSLIPGEKLFF.

The chain uses TRBV5-6 and TRBJ2-1; TRBD1 is a possible D gene (6 bases). The V gene lost 2 bases and the J gene lost 9 bases, with 12 bases spanning the gap. This CDR3 has 13 residues. CDR1 and CDR2 from the germline V gene are SGHDT and YYEEEE. CDR3 nucleotides: TGTGCCAGCAGCTTCGGAGCAGGGGTTGAGCAGTTCTTC. Residues: CASSFGAGVEQFF.

The chain joins TRBV18 to TRBJ1-2; 9 positions match TRBD1. CDR1 is KGHSH and CDR2 is LQKENI in the germline V gene. V was clipped by 3 bases and J by 3 bases; unmatched bases: 11. The CDR3 extends over 17 amino acids. The CDR3 DNA reads TGTGCCAGCTCACCCCTTCCGGGGACAGGGAAGGACTATGGCTACACCTTC. Translated: CASSPLPGTGKDYGYTF.

The V call is TRBV6-1, the J call TRBJ1-2; no reliable D call. CDR1 and CDR2 (germline): MNHNS, SASEGT. The V and J ends lost 7 bases and 2 bases respectively, with 14 bases between them. This CDR3 has 14 residues. CDR3 sequence reads: CASNKEQLNYGYTF. The CDR3 coding sequence is TGTGCCAGCAACAAAGAGCAGCTCAACTATGGCTACACCTTC.

This clone was counted only a few times. Other DNA sequences in this specimen translate into the identical CDR3. The rearrangement links TRBV2 to TRBJ1-5; the D is unclear. CDR3 length: 14 residues. The germline CDR1 and CDR2 sequences are SNHLY and FYNNEI. Trimming removed 5 bases from V and 0 bases from J, with 8 bases in between. The CDR3 loop is CASSRLNSNQPQHF. CDR3 coding DNA: TGTGCCAGCAGTCGACTCAATAGCAATCAGCCCCAGCATTTT.

The chain employs TRBV30 and TRBJ2-1; 7 positions match TRBD2. CDR1 GTSNPN and CDR2 SVGIG come from the germline V gene (reference sequence). The CDR3 covers 12 residues. V gave up 3 bases and J gave up 6 bases; unmatched junction bases: 2. In DNA, the CDR3 is TGTGCCTGGAGCAAGCGGGGCAATGAGCAGTTCTTC. It codes for CAWSKRGNEQFF.

This clone has only one observation. The rearrangement joins TRBV19 to TRBJ2-4, with D perhaps assigned TRBD1 or TRBD2 (5 bases each). Germline V gene data show CDR1 as LNHDA and CDR2 as SQIVND (reference sequence). V shed 5 bases and J shed 4 bases, with 15 bases lying between them. The length of the CDR3 is 15 residues. The CDR3 bases are TGTGCCAGTAGTCCCGGGACGCTTTTGAAAAACATTCAGTACTTC. Its protein product is CASSPGTLLKNIQYF.

The genes are TRBV2 and TRBJ2-4; 9 nucleotides line up with TRBD2. Germline V lookup: CDR1 SNHLY, CDR2 FYNNEI. V gave up 6 bases and J gave up 8 bases; unmatched junction bases: 8. The CDR3 spans 14 residues. Written as DNA, the CDR3 is TGTGCCAGCAGGACGGGACTAGCAAAATACATTCAGTACTTC. This encodes CASRTGLAKYIQYF.

The chain has TRBV2 and TRBJ2-3; 12 nucleotides match TRBD1. In germline, CDR1 is SNHLY, CDR2 FYNNEI. The CDR3 consists of 17 residues. The V segment lost 4 bases and the J segment 5 bases; nucleotides outside the gene matches: 10. As DNA, the CDR3 is TGTGCCAGCAGTGTCGGAGGGACAGGGGGCGAGGGAGATACGCAGTATTTT. Protein sequence: CASSVGGTGGEGDTQYF.

The CDR3 loop reads CASSLGPTYEQYF. The CDR3 DNA is TGTGCCAGCAGTTTGGGTCCAACCTACGAGCAGTACTTC. The V gene is TRBV28, the J gene TRBJ2-7; D remains unclear. Germline CDR1 and CDR2: MDHEN and SYDVKM. V was clipped by 3 bases and J by 2 bases, with 8 bases between them. The CDR3 loop spans 13 amino acids.